This section outlines one T cell receptor (beta chain) sequence together with its context. Its antigen specificity is not known. Within one base of it there is no much larger clone, and no base qualities were kept. PBMCs were isolated by density centrifugation and stained for CD3, CD4 and CD8, and CD4+ and CD8+ T cells were sorted on a FACSAria. Scalp biopsies and blood samples were provided by unaffected controls. To prepare the library, the immunoSEQ multiplex PCR assay was applied. RNA was extracted from all samples and reverse transcribed into cDNA, which served as template for TCR sequencing. SuperScript III was used to make first-strand cDNA, primed with a 2:1 mix of oligo-dT and random hexamers. A synthetic immune receptor repertoire was used to measure amplification bias, and any remaining bias was corrected computationally. The authors processed their data as follows. Raw reads were preprocessed to remove errors, and CDR3 was defined according to IMGT conventions as the region from the conserved cysteine to phenylalanine. Clonality was calculated as 1 minus Shannon entropy normalized by log2 of the number of productive unique TCRs. Whether scalp clones were CD4 or CD8 was inferred by matching scalp TCRbeta sequences against CD4 and CD8 repertoires sorted from blood. The table comes from immuneACCESS by way of TCRdb, which keeps in-frame sequences with V and J called. Part of the clones is missing from these tables; in studies checked, under half for an unresolved V gene and the rest for unknown reasons. D and trimming come from the DNA, and the V and J calls and clone size come from that table. This sample comprises approximately 150,000 clones, roughly 60% of them detected only once. Of the sample, just over 35% is held by the ten largest clones.

The data were taken from a study of CD8+ T cells in alopecia areata (dated by TCRdb to between 2017 and 2018). Some background on the complete study: High-throughput TCRbeta sequencing was used to examine T cell clonal expansion in alopecia areata in both the C3H/HeJ mouse model and human patients. Scalp tissue and sorted CD4+ and CD8+ peripheral blood T cells from patchy and totalis/universalis alopecia areata patients and from healthy controls were covered by human TCRbeta sequencing. Scalp clonality was compared across normal scalp (n=4), patchy alopecia areata scalp (n=8), and alopecia totalis/universalis scalp (n=8). RNA was extracted with the PAXgene miRNA kit for fixed scalp, the miRNeasy kit for PBMCs, and the RNeasy kit for mouse skin. TCRbeta CDR3 regions were amplified by immunoSEQ multiplex PCR using 35 Vbeta forward and 13 Jbeta reverse primers. Overall results and qualifications from the work: Scalp TCR repertoire analysis is complicated because resident alphabeta T cells in normal human skin are also sequenced, whereas mouse skin is dominated by gammadelta T cells. TCR sequences shared between patients were less clear than in mice, possibly partly because of HLA diversity in the patient population. Compared with normal scalp, lesional scalp had higher clonality and more expanded CD8+ clones, particularly in alopecia totalis/universalis, a pattern that suggests antigenic drive.

The cysteine opens and the phenylalanine closes a CDR3 of 12 amino acids. Only the CDR3 DNA is retained, 36 bases long and in frame from the first base. V gives up 8 bases and J gives up 5 bases, and the segment between their germline ends measures 12 bases. CDR1 is given as ENHRY and CDR2 as SYGVKD, both from the germline V gene. The chain is encoded by TRBV10-3 joined to TRBJ1-2; the D gene is perhaps TRBD1, on 5 matching bases. The sequenced sample was CD8+ T cells sorted from blood. This receptor was taken from a human donor in good health. The CDR3 loop reads CAIGGAGYGYTF. Read as DNA, the sequence is TGTGCCATCGGAGGGGCTGGGTATGGCTACACCTTC.